These T cell receptor beta chains were read from a single sample in a study of T cell repertoires in cytomegalovirus infection. TCRdb called the reads again in MiXCR, with one record for every CDR3 protein. Here the sample spans approximately 390,000 distinct CDR3 sequences, about 34% being singletons. The antigens these receptors bind are not known. Sequences were derived from cultured PBMCs, sampled from culture after CMV antigen stimulation. All receptors come from a human donor in good health (CMV status not recorded). Some clones in this sample may be carry-over from other donors' samples. CDR3s include the opening cysteine and the closing phenylalanine or tryptophan. The D gene is left open where the match is weak. Clone size is given for some rows only: seen once, a few or many times, or a class if the clone is expanded.

many	TRBD1	TRBV6-2/TRBV6-3	TRBJ2-3	CASSSGTGSTDTQYF	TGTGCCAGCAGTTCCGGGACAGGGAGCACAGATACGCAGTATTTT
few	-	TRBV11-2	TRBJ2-2	CASSLTLSLVVGELFF	TGTGCCAGCAGCTTAACCCTATCCCTCGTGGTCGGGGAGCTGTTTTTT
-	-	TRBV7-9	TRBJ1-1	CASSLRASEAFF	TGTGCCAGCAGCTTAAGGGCTTCTGAAGCTTTCTTT
many	-	TRBV7-6	TRBJ2-1	CASSLYSADNEQFF	TGTGCCAGCAGCTTATACTCAGCGGACAATGAGCAGTTCTTC
-	-	TRBV27	TRBJ1-3	CASSLDPFSGNTIYF	TGTGCCAGCAGTTTAGACCCCTTCTCTGGAAACACCATATATTTT
few	-	TRBV7-2	TRBJ2-7	CASSLPGPEQYF	TGTGCCAGCAGCTTACCAGGACCCGAGCAGTACTTC
-	-	TRBV7-6	TRBJ2-7	CATEQGYEQYF	TGTGCCACGGAGCAGGGATATGAGCAGTACTTC
medium-sized	TRBD2	TRBV7-6	TRBJ2-1	CASSLTSASYNEQFF	TGTGCCAGCAGCTTGACTAGCGCGTCCTACAATGAGCAGTTCTTC
-	TRBD2	TRBV7-3	TRBJ2-5	CASSQLAEETQYF	TGTGCCAGCAGCCAACTAGCGGAAGAGACCCAGTACTTC
few	-	TRBV4-1	TRBJ1-5	CASSQESGGTPWEQPQHF	TGCGCCAGCAGCCAAGAGTCGGGAGGAACCCCCTGGGAGCAGCCCCAGCATTTT
-	-	TRBV20-1	TRBJ2-3	CSALTVFPSTDTQYF	TGCAGTGCTTTAACTGTTTTTCCGTCCACAGATACGCAGTATTTT
-	-	TRBV11-1	TRBJ1-1	CASRTGGEAFF	TGTGCCAGCAGGACGGGAGGTGAAGCTTTCTTT
few	-	TRBV6-1	TRBJ2-1	CASSEHMGPSEQFF	TGTGCCAGCAGTGAACACATGGGCCCTAGTGAGCAGTTCTTC
-	-	TRBV7-9	TRBJ1-1	CASSLVGTGTEAFF	TGTGCCAGCAGCCTAGTGGGGACCGGGACAGAAGCTTTCTTT
few	-	TRBV10-3	TRBJ2-1	CAISDLRNNEQFF	TGTGCCATCAGTGACTTGCGGAACAATGAGCAGTTCTTC
few	-	TRBV7-2	TRBJ1-6	CASSLAVGLNSPLHF	TGTGCCAGCAGCTTAGCCGTAGGGTTAAATTCACCCCTCCACTTT
few	TRBD2	TRBV5-8	TRBJ2-7	CASSDMTTSGSSYEQYF	TGTGCCAGCAGCGACATGACTACTAGCGGGAGCTCCTACGAGCAGTACTTC
-	-	TRBV6-5	TRBJ2-3	CASSSFDTQYF	TGTGCCAGCAGTTCTTTCGATACGCAGTATTTT
many	-	TRBV7-9	TRBJ2-5	CTTADQETQYF	TGTACAACAGCGGACCAAGAGACCCAGTACTTC
many	-	TRBV7-2	TRBJ1-3	CASSFSGSSGNTIYF	TGTGCCAGCAGCTTCTCAGGGAGCTCTGGAAACACCATATATTTT
-	-	TRBV7-6	TRBJ2-4	CASSFSSRENIQYF	TGTGCCAGCAGCTTCTCCAGCAGGGAAAACATTCAGTACTTC
-	-	TRBV27	TRBJ1-6	CASSFFVKGGAPLHF	TGTGCCAGCAGTTTTTTCGTGAAAGGAGGGGCACCCCTCCACTTT
-	-	TRBV12-5	TRBJ2-2	CASGLVIDRRPLNTGELFF	TGTGCTAGTGGTTTGGTAATAGATCGTAGACCCCTGAACACCGGGGAGCTGTTTTTT
few	-	TRBV12-3/TRBV12-4	TRBJ2-7	CASSGPSGYEQYF	TGTGCCAGCAGTGGCCCCAGCGGCTACGAGCAGTACTTC
few	-	TRBV18	TRBJ2-1	CASASGDNEQFF	TGTGCCAGCGCCTCTGGGGACAATGAGCAGTTCTTC
few	-	TRBV14	TRBJ2-1	CASSNRHTKQFF	TGTGCCAGCAGCAATAGACATACAAAGCAGTTCTTC
-	-	TRBV6-2/TRBV6-3	TRBJ1-2	CASSYTETTYGYTF	TGTGCCAGCAGTTATACTGAGACTACCTATGGCTACACCTTC
few	-	TRBV18	TRBJ1-1	CASSPPGRGMRTEAFF	TGTGCCAGCTCACCACCGGGAAGGGGAATGCGCACTGAAGCTTTCTTT
-	-	TRBV12-5	TRBJ2-7	CASAVDGASSYEQYF	TGTGCTAGTGCCGTGGACGGAGCGAGCTCCTACGAGCAGTACTTC
-	-	TRBV7-2	TRBJ2-3	CASSLEGMSTDTQYF	TGTGCCAGCAGCTTAGAAGGGATGAGCACAGATACGCAGTATTTT
few	-	TRBV7-2	TRBJ2-3	CASSLAFQIPSTDTQYF	TGTGCCAGCAGCTTAGCGTTCCAGATACCTAGCACAGATACGCAGTATTTT
once	TRBD2	TRBV29-1	TRBJ2-3	CSAVAGETDTQYF	TGCAGCGCTGTAGCGGGAGAGACAGATACGCAGTATTTT
-	-	TRBV2	TRBJ2-7	CASGQTYEQYF	TGTGCCAGCGGACAGACCTACGAGCAGTACTTC
few	-	TRBV14	TRBJ1-1	CASSQEAGVMNTEAFF	TGTGCCAGCAGCCAAGAGGCAGGGGTCATGAACACTGAAGCTTTCTTT
-	TRBD1	TRBV7-9	TRBJ1-1	CASSKGQRNTEAFF	TGTGCCAGCAGCAAGGGACAGAGGAACACTGAAGCTTTCTTT
few	-	TRBV19	TRBJ1-2	CASSIRQGEGYTF	TGTGCCAGTAGTATTCGTCAGGGTGAAGGCTACACCTTC
-	-	TRBV28	TRBJ1-1	CASRGYNTEAFF	TGTGCCAGCAGGGGGTATAACACTGAAGCTTTCTTT
-	-	TRBV2	TRBJ1-5	CASVQDSNQPQHF	TGTGCCAGCGTGCAGGATAGCAATCAGCCCCAGCATTTT
few	TRBD1	TRBV20-1	TRBJ2-1	CSAADRGRQALFDEQFF	TGCAGTGCCGCGGACAGGGGGCGCCAGGCGCTATTCGATGAGCAGTTCTTC
few	-	TRBV6-2/TRBV6-3	TRBJ2-7	CASSYPPGRTSYEQYF	TGTGCCAGCAGTTACCCCCCGGGACGGACTTCCTACGAGCAGTACTTC
-	TRBD1	TRBV5-1	TRBJ1-1	CASRLDREKAFF	TGCGCCAGCAGACTTGACAGGGAAAAAGCTTTCTTT
-	TRBD1	TRBV2	TRBJ1-5	CASSEQGALGQPQHF	TGTGCCAGCAGTGAACAGGGGGCGCTGGGACAGCCCCAGCATTTT
few	-	TRBV6-2/TRBV6-3	TRBJ2-5	CASSSVSRGYQETQYF	TGTGCCAGCAGTTCTGTCTCCCGGGGTTACCAAGAGACCCAGTACTTC
-	TRBD1	TRBV28	TRBJ1-2	CASSLWDRVGNYGYTF	TGTGCCAGCAGTTTATGGGACAGGGTGGGGAACTATGGCTACACCTTC
-	TRBD1	TRBV27	TRBJ1-5	CASSPLGTGYVGNQPQHF	TGTGCCAGCAGTCCCCTGGGGACAGGGTACGTGGGCAATCAGCCCCAGCATTTT
few	TRBD2	TRBV7-3	TRBJ2-7	CASTRGGASSYEQYF	TGTGCCAGCACCCGGGGAGGGGCCAGCTCCTACGAGCAGTACTTC
-	-	TRBV14	TRBJ2-5	CASSQDGKGSETQYF	TGTGCCAGCAGCCAAGATGGAAAGGGTTCCGAGACCCAGTACTTC
-	-	TRBV5-6	TRBJ2-1	CASSWTENNEQFF	TGTGCCAGCAGCTGGACAGAAAACAATGAGCAGTTCTTC
few	TRBD1	TRBV12-3/TRBV12-4	TRBJ1-5	CASRADRGNQPQHF	TGTGCCAGCAGAGCGGACAGGGGCAATCAGCCCCAGCATTTT
few	-	TRBV7-8	TRBJ2-5	CASSPTSKQETQYF	TGTGCCAGCAGCCCGACGTCGAAACAAGAGACCCAGTACTTC
few	TRBD2	TRBV7-2	TRBJ2-2	CASSLLFMELAGGRYTGELFF	TGTGCCAGCAGCCTACTCTTTATGGAACTAGCGGGAGGGCGATACACCGGGGAGCTGTTTTTT
-	-	TRBV6-5	TRBJ2-1	CASSYYPGDSYNEQFF	TGTGCCAGCAGTTACTATCCTGGGGACTCCTACAATGAGCAGTTCTTC
few	TRBD1	TRBV7-8	TRBJ1-2	CASSLSEGQKYGYTF	TGTGCCAGCAGCCTCTCTGAGGGACAGAAGTATGGCTACACCTTC
few	TRBD2	TRBV29-1	TRBJ2-1	CSVTGLAGGGSSYNEQFF	TGCAGCGTTACTGGACTAGCGGGAGGGGGAAGCTCCTACAATGAGCAGTTCTTC
few	TRBD2	TRBV6-5	TRBJ2-7	CAARRASGPYEQYF	TGTGCCGCCCGCCGGGCTAGCGGCCCCTACGAGCAGTACTTC
few	-	TRBV6-2/TRBV6-3	TRBJ2-2	CASTGRNTGELFF	TGTGCCAGCACAGGCAGGAACACCGGGGAGCTGTTTTTT
many	-	TRBV7-2	TRBJ1-1	CASSRLGQSEAFF	TGTGCCAGCAGCCGCCTCGGACAGAGTGAAGCTTTCTTT